This TCR beta chain was found in a study of human T cells and chemical hapten exposure. Overall study findings and caveats: Expanded TCRs made up significantly more big CDR3 similarity clusters than controls did. After DPC sensitization, TCRs above 1 in 1000 frequency showed no change. PT1 expanded TCR numbers rose with patch test score.

The study's library attached unique molecular identifiers to single cDNA molecules. From the RACE reads, TCRdb called clonotypes with MiXCR, one entry per CDR3 protein. The table has under 300,000 distinct CDR3 sequences, about 9% seen once; the top ten hold 2% to 3%. With regard to this clonotype: Its antigen remains unknown.

This CDR3 has 16 amino acids. The time point was: pre-sensitization, week 0. Treatment indicated: therapeutic diphenylcyclopropenone sensitization with weekly scalp DPC. This clonotype was sampled from a woman aged 40 to 55 with alopecia areata. Some clones in this sample may be carry-over from other donors' samples. The source material was whole blood, sampled in connection with sensitization to the hapten diphenylcyclopropenone (DPC). J is TRBJ2-3 and V is TRBV21-1. TRBV21-1 is given as a pseudogene. The CDR3 DNA sequence: TGTGCCAGCAGCAAACTACGCGGAGATAGCACAGATACGCAGTATTTT. Translation gives CASSKLRGDSTDTQYF.